A single sample is the source of the 3 T cell receptor beta chains below, sequenced in a study of Graves' ophthalmopathy and Graves' hyperthyroidism. The authors amplified TCR beta CDR3 regions, and they did so from RNA transcripts for repertoire sequencing. An opening RT-PCR round employed HTBI primers and preceded a second-round multiplex PCR. TCRdb passed the multiplex PCR reads through MiXCR, listing each CDR3 protein once. The sample yields a few hundred thousand distinct CDR3 sequences, 15% to 20% seen once. Sequenced sample: peripheral blood. Receptors originate from an adult man with Graves' ophthalmopathy.

This clonotype was detected many times. The chain couples TRBV6-1 to TRBJ2-7, with TRBD2 matching 11 bases. The CDR3 has 15 residues. CDR1 MNHNS and CDR2 SASEGT come from the germline V gene. Trimming took 7 bases from V and 3 from J; bases not matched to a gene: 8. The CDR3 loop reads CASTPLAGGLYEQYF. CDR3 DNA sequence: TGTGCCAGCACCCCCCTAGCGGGAGGTCTCTACGAGCAGTACTTC.

This clonotype was recorded at least ten times. The genes are TRBV20-1 and TRBJ2-5; 8 positions agree with TRBD2. The junction had 10 bases not matched to a gene; V was cut back by 6 bases and J by 1 base. This CDR3 has 15 amino acids. Germline V gene lookup returns CDR1 DFQATT and CDR2 SNEGSKA (reference sequence). Here the CDR3 reads CSARRLAGLQETQYF. The DNA of the CDR3 is TGCAGTGCCAGAAGGCTAGCGGGCCTCCAAGAGACCCAGTACTTC.

This clonotype was recorded at least ten times. V usage is TRBV12-3 or TRBV12-4 and J usage is TRBJ2-1, with 12 nucleotides matching TRBD1. This CDR3 has 15 residues. V lost 4 bases to trimming and J lost 5 bases; unmatched junction nucleotides: 3. The CDR3 sequence is CASSWGTGGHNEQFF. For the CDR3, the DNA is TGTGCCAGCAGTTGGGGGACAGGGGGCCACAATGAGCAGTTCTTC.